The next 24 T cell receptor beta chains were all read from a single sample in a study of blood T cells in healthy people across ages. With a J-beta primer mix and a sample-barcoded 5' primer, a second PCR ran roughly 6 to 11 cycles. In TCRdb, the 5' RACE reads were re-called with MiXCR into one record per CDR3 protein. The sample carries 1.2 million to 1.5 million distinct CDR3 sequences, roughly 64% recorded once. Sample: blood. The origin of the receptors is a man aged 18 to 29 in good health.

In this sample, this clonotype turned up a few times. The chain employs TRBV12-3 or TRBV12-4 and TRBJ2-7; tentative D call: TRBD1 (5 bases). The CDR3 consists of 13 residues. The V end was cut by 3 bases, the J end by 6 bases, with 12 bases between. The CDR3: CASSFIRVSEQYF. Written as DNA, the CDR3 is TGTGCCAGCAGTTTCATCAGGGTGAGCGAGCAGTACTTC.

V usage is TRBV7-2 and J usage is TRBJ2-4; D is tentatively TRBD1 or TRBD2 (5 bases each). The J call may be in error: the DNA end matches TRBJ2-7 better. Germline V gene lookup returns CDR1 SGHTA and CDR2 FQGNSA. This CDR3 has 15 amino acids. CDR3 loop: CASSYRDGTSYEQYF. Here the CDR3 DNA reads TGTGCCAGCAGCTACCGGGACGGTACCTCCTACGAGCAGTACTTC.

J is TRBJ2-1 and V is TRBV12-5, with 10 bases identical to TRBD2. Germline CDR1 is LGHNT and CDR2 is FRNRAP. V was pared by 1 base and J by 5 bases, with 8 bases of the junction left unmatched. The CDR3 runs to 17 residues. CDR3 nucleotides: TGTGCTAGTGGTTTGGGCCAGACTAGCGGGTTACACAATGAGCAGTTCTTC. Protein sequence: CASGLGQTSGLHNEQFF.

About this clonotype: Its ends do not fully match the called genes, so a read error is possible. This sequence joins TRBV12-3 or TRBV12-4 and TRBJ2-2; TRBD2 agrees at 7 bases. The CDR3 has 16 amino acids. The CDR3 DNA follows: TGTACCAGCAGTTTGGGGGGGAGGGCGAACACCGGGGAGCTGTTTTTT. As protein: CTSSLGGRANTGELFF.

This chain joins TRBV4-3 and TRBJ2-5; 7 nucleotides agree with TRBD2. Germline V lookup: CDR1 LGHNA, CDR2 YSLEER. The CDR3 has 14 residues. Losses at the gene ends were 1 base for V and 5 bases for J; bases not matched to a gene: 4. CDR3 amino acids: CASSQAAGVETQYF. The DNA for the CDR3 is TGCGCCAGCAGCCAAGCGGCGGGGGTGGAGACCCAGTACTTC.

Comments on this clonotype: Sequence at one end of the junction differs from germline and may be a read error. The chain joins TRBV7-9 to TRBJ2-5, with 9 bases matching TRBD2. Matching the DNA end better, TRBJ2-7 makes the J call doubtful. The CDR3 is 13 amino acids. CDR1 SEHNR and CDR2 FQNEAQ come from the germline V gene (reference sequence). The CDR3 DNA reads as TGTGCCCGCAGCTGGACTAGCGCGGACGAGCAGTACTTC. Its protein product is CARSWTSADEQYF.

The rearrangement links TRBV7-2 to TRBJ2-6, with 7 bases fitting TRBD2. The CDR3 has 20 residues. Germline lookup yields CDR1 SGHTA and CDR2 FQGNSA. V gave up 3 bases and J gave up 0 bases; unmatched junction bases: 14. CDR3 nucleotides: TGTGCCAGCAGCTTGCGAGGACTAGAGCGGATGCGCTCTGGGGCCAACGTCCTGACTTTC. Translated, it gives CASSLRGLERMRSGANVLTF.

This clonotype was detected a few times. This sequence joins TRBV5-4 and TRBJ2-1; no clear D gene. Deletions cut 0 bases from V and 7 bases from J, with 11 bases between. The CDR3 runs 14 residues. CDR1 and CDR2 (germline): SGHNT, YYREEE (reference sequence). The CDR3 nucleotides read TGTGCCAGCAGCTTGGGGGTGGAAGGTAATGAGCAGTTCTTC. Encoded protein: CASSLGVEGNEQFF.

J is TRBJ1-1 and V is TRBV29-1; D not certain. This CDR3 is built from 13 residues. With 3 bases removed from V and 3 bases from J, the gap between germline ends came to 11 bases. Germline CDR1 SQVTM, CDR2 ANQGSEA. DNA of the CDR3: TGCAGCGTTGATCGGAGGTTGGACACTGAAGCTTTCTTT. It is translated as CSVDRRLDTEAFF.

This chain connects TRBV12-3 or TRBV12-4 to TRBJ2-1; 10 nucleotides match TRBD2. The DNA matches TRBJ2-7 better at its end, which makes the J call doubtful. The CDR3 has 15 amino acids. CDR3 in DNA: TGTGCCAGCAGTTCACAAGCGGGAGGGCCGCCCGAGCAGTACTTC. Translation gives CASSSQAGGPPEQYF.

V and J are TRBV6-2 or TRBV6-3 and TRBJ2-7; a weak D match, TRBD2 (7 bases). Germline CDR1 reads MNHEY; CDR2 reads SVGEGT. V dropped 6 bases and J dropped 2 bases, with 11 bases sitting between them. The CDR3 covers 13 residues. The CDR3 spells CASSSGDTYEQYF. For the CDR3, the DNA is TGTGCCAGCAGCAGCGGGGACACCTACGAGCAGTACTTC.

V usage is TRBV27 and J usage is TRBJ2-1; D remains unclear. V lost 2 bases to trimming and J lost 3 bases, with 14 bases between them. The CDR3 contains 16 residues. The germline V gene has CDR1 MNHEY and CDR2 SMNVEV (reference sequence). CDR3 region: CASSLASTPHYNEQFF. In DNA, the CDR3 is TGTGCCAGCAGTTTAGCCAGCACACCCCACTACAATGAGCAGTTCTTC.

V is TRBV12-3 or TRBV12-4 and J is TRBJ2-3; 10 bases match TRBD1. The CDR3 has 16 residues. V gave up 6 bases and J gave up 7 bases; unmatched junction bases: 13. The CDR3 loop is CASRSERTGGQNTQYF. CDR3 coding DNA: TGTGCCAGCAGGTCCGAGAGGACAGGGGGTCAAAATACGCAGTATTTT.

The chain carries TRBV10-3 and TRBJ2-7; 7 positions agree with TRBD1. The CDR3 length is 13 residues. V dropped 6 bases and J dropped 1; count of bases not matched to a gene: 3. Germline V gene data show CDR1 as ENHRY and CDR2 as SYGVKD. The CDR3 loop is CAISGQVSYEQYF. CDR3 bases: TGTGCCATCAGCGGACAGGTTTCCTACGAGCAGTACTTC.

The V call is TRBV6-6, the J call TRBJ1-4; maybe TRBD1 (6 bases). The CDR3 spans 15 residues. Germline assignment: CDR1 MNHNY and CDR2 SVGAGI (reference sequence). Trimming pared 2 bases from V and 1 base from J, leaving 8 bases between. The CDR3 DNA reads TGTGCCAGCAGTTACACAGGGAGAACTAATGAAAAACTGTTTTTT. Encoded protein: CASSYTGRTNEKLFF.

This clonotype was seen only a few times. V usage is TRBV25-1 and J usage is TRBJ2-1; D ambiguous. Trimming removed 1 base at V and 1 base at J, with 17 bases between. CDR1 and CDR2 (germline): MGHDK, SYGVNS. The CDR3 consists of 18 residues. For the CDR3, the DNA is TGTGCCAGCAGTGAATCCCGAGGTTGGGGATCATCCTACAATGAGCAGTTCTTC. This encodes CASSESRGWGSSYNEQFF.

This rearrangement joins TRBV24-1 to TRBJ2-3, with D tentatively TRBD1 (5 bases). The germline gives CDR1 KGHDR, CDR2 SFDVKD. This CDR3 region has 15 residues. V was trimmed by 3 bases and J by 7 bases, leaving 16 bases between them. DNA of the CDR3: TGTGCCACCAGTGATCGAAGGACACTGGGGAATACGCAGTATTTT. Protein: CATSDRRTLGNTQYF.

V gene TRBV20-1 combines with J gene TRBJ2-3, with D perhaps being TRBD1 or TRBD2 (5 bases each). This CDR3 comprises 13 residues. Between the trimmed V and J ends, which lost 6 bases and 9 bases, there was a span of 19 bases. CDR1 and CDR2 from the germline V gene are DFQATT and SNEGSKA (reference sequence). Here the CDR3 DNA reads TGCAGTGCGCAGGATCAGGGTGGCGGGACGCAGTATTTT. Its translation is CSAQDQGGGTQYF.

J is TRBJ2-3 and V is TRBV28; D gene uncertain. The germline V gene has CDR1 MDHEN and CDR2 SYDVKM. The CDR3 is 13 residues long. V lost 5 bases and J lost 3, with 9 bases in between. CDR3 nucleotides: TGTGCCAGCAGTCCAGGTGAAACAGATACGCAGTATTTT. Protein sequence: CASSPGETDTQYF.

In DNA, the CDR3 is TGTGCCAGCAGGGATCGTTATGAGACAGGGGGCAGCACCGGGGAGCTGTTTTTT. This gives the protein CASRDRYETGGSTGELFF. V gene TRBV6-1 combines with J gene TRBJ2-2; TRBD1 matches 10 bases. Trimming cost V 6 bases and J 4 bases; bases outside gene matches: 14. CDR1 is MNHNS and CDR2 is SASEGT in the germline V gene. The CDR3 runs to 18 residues.

This clonotype was seen a few times. The chain employs TRBV4-1 and TRBJ2-7, with 10 bases that match TRBD2. The V gene's germline CDR1 is MGHRA and CDR2 YSYEKL. The V segment lost 6 bases and the J segment 5 bases; nucleotides outside the gene matches: 10. This CDR3 spans 15 amino acids. The CDR3, as DNA: TGCGCCAGCAGTCCTTTAGCGGGAGGCCGAAACGAGCAGTACTTC. This encodes CASSPLAGGRNEQYF.

The chain has TRBV29-1 and TRBJ1-2; 9 nucleotides agree with TRBD1. The CDR3 contains 15 residues. Germline trimming cut 7 bases from V and 7 bases from J; bases unmatched to any gene: 16. The germline V gene encodes CDR1 SQVTM and CDR2 ANQGSEA. The CDR3 DNA follows: TGCAGCGCTGTCCCCCTTTCACAGGGGGCGCCTGGCTACACCTTC. This encodes CSAVPLSQGAPGYTF.

The chain is built from TRBV6-4 and TRBJ2-1, with a tentative D call TRBD2 (6 bases). Looked up from germline, CDR1 is MRHNA and CDR2 is SNTAGT. Trimming removed 2 bases at V and 4 bases at J, with 15 bases between. The CDR3 runs 16 residues. Here the CDR3 reads CASSDLALATYNEQFF. The CDR3 bases are TGTGCCAGCAGTGACCTGGCTCTAGCGACTTACAATGAGCAGTTCTTC.

This clonotype was detected a few times. The rearrangement links TRBV27 to TRBJ2-7, with TRBD1 matching over 11 bases. The CDR3 has 15 amino acids. Germline CDR1 and CDR2: MNHEY and SMNVEV (reference sequence). Trimming at V came to 2 bases and at J to 3 bases, leaving 3 bases not matched to a gene. The CDR3, as DNA: TGTGCCAGCAGTTTAGCGGGACAGGGGGACTACGAGCAGTACTTC. As protein: CASSLAGQGDYEQYF.